This T cell receptor beta chain was profiled in a study of T-cell reconstitution after alpha-beta-depleted transplantation in children. To note about this clonotype: Its target is unknown. At one end the junction does not follow the germline gene, possibly because of a read error.

Library preparation (for TCRbeta) was performed with unique molecular identifiers. TCRdb re-derived calls from the PCR reads in MiXCR, one entry per CDR3 protein. This table holds almost 250,000 distinct CDR3 sequences, about 26% found once. General study findings and limits: In patients about two months after transplant, alpha-beta T cells reportedly arose from several hundred expanded graft clones. Hyperexpanded clones declined; after one year, newly produced T cells mostly supplied diversity. For some patients, TCRbeta diversity was high at day 60 because of recipient T cells and thymic progenitors that survived.

In germline, CDR1 is SGHNT, CDR2 YYREEE (reference sequence). This CDR3 has 14 residues. The sequences come from PBMCs, collected before TCRalphabeta/CD19-depleted stem cell transplant. The TCR was taken from a girl aged 2 to 9 with Fanconi anemia, due to receive a stem cell transplant. V and J are TRBV5-4 and TRBJ2-3; D is uncertain. As DNA, the CDR3 is TGTGCCAGCAGTTTGGCCAAAAACACAGATACGCAGTATTTT. Its translation: CASSLAKNTDTQYF.